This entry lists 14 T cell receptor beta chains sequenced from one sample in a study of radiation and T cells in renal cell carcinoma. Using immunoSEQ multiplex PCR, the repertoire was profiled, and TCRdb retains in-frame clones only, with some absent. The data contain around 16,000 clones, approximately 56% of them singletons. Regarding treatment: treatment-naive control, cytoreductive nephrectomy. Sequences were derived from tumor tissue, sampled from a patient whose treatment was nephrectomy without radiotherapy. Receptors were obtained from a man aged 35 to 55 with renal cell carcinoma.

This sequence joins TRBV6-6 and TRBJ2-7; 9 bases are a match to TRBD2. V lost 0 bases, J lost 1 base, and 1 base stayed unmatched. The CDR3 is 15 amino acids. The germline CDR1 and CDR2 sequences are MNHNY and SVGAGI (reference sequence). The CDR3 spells CASSYSAGGSYEQYF. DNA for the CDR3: TGTGCCAGCAGTTACTCGGCGGGGGGGTCCTACGAGCAGTACTTC.

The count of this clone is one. CDR3 bases: TGTGCCAGCAGCTTCGTTGGGGCATCGAACACTGAAGCTTTCTTT. This sequence encodes CASSFVGASNTEAFF. This rearrangement joins TRBV5-6 to TRBJ1-1; tentatively, D is TRBD1 (5 bases). The CDR3 sequence is 15 residues long. The V and J ends lost 2 bases and 1 base respectively, with 12 bases between them. CDR1 SGHDT and CDR2 YYEEEE come from the germline V gene. Drawing the rest from reference TRBV5-6 and TRBJ1-1, the complete variable domain is DAGVTQSPTHLIKTRGQQVTLRCSPKSGHDTVSWYQQALGQGPQFIFQYYEEEERQRGNFPDRFSGHQFPNYSSELNVNALLLGDSALYLCASSFVGASNTEAFFGQGTRLTVV.

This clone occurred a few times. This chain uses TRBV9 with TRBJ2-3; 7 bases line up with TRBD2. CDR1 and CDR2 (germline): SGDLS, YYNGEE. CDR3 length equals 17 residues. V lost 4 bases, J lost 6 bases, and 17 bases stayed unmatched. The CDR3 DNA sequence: TGTGCCAGCAGCTCCGACTCAGGACTAGATATAGTCGATACGCAGTATTTT. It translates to CASSSDSGLDIVDTQYF.

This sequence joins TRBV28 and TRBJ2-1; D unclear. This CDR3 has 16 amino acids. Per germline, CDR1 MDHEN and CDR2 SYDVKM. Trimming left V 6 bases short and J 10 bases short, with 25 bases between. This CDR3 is CASSPGPAWGSEEQFF. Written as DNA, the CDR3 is TGTGCCAGCAGCCCTGGCCCAGCGTGGGGATCTGAGGAGCAGTTCTTC.

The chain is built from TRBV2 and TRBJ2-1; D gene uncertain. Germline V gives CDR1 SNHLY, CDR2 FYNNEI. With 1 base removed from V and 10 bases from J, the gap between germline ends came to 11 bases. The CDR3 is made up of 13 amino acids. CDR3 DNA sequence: TGTGCCAGCAGTGAAGTTAGGGTGGAGGAGCAGTTCTTC. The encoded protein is CASSEVRVEEQFF. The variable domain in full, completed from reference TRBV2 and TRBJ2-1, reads EPEVTQTPSHQVTQMGQEVILRCVPISNHLYFYWYRQILGQKVEFLVSFYNNEISEKSEIFDDQFSVERPDGSNFTLKIRSTKLEDSAMYFCASSEVRVEEQFFGPGTRLTVL.

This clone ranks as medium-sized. The CDR3 protein is CASSRGDNYGYTF. CDR3 nucleotides: TGTGCCAGCAGTCGAGGGGACAACTATGGCTACACCTTC. This chain uses TRBV28 with TRBJ1-2; maybe TRBD1 (5 bases). The germline V gene has CDR1 MDHEN and CDR2 SYDVKM. Trimming took off 5 bases at V and 2 bases at J, with 9 bases between the two ends. This CDR3 contains 13 residues.

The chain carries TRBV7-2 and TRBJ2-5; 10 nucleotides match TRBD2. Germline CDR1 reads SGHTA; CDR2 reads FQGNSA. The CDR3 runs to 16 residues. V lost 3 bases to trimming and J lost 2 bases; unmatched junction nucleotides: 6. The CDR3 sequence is CASSLDQAGGQETQYF. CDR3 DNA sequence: TGTGCCAGCAGCTTGGACCAAGCGGGGGGGCAAGAGACCCAGTACTTC.

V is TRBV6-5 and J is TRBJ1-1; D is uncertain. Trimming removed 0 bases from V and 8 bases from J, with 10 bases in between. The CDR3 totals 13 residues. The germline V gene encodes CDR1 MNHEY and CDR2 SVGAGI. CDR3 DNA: TGTGCCAGCAGTTACTCGGGCGGTCGGGAAGCTTTCTTT. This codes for CASSYSGGREAFF.

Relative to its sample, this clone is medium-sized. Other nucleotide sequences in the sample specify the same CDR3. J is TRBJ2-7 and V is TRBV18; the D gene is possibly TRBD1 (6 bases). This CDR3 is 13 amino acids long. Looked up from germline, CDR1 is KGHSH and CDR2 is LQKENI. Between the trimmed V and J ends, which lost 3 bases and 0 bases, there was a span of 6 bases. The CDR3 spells CASSPDSSYEQYF. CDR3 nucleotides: TGTGCCAGCTCACCGGACAGCTCCTACGAGCAGTACTTC.

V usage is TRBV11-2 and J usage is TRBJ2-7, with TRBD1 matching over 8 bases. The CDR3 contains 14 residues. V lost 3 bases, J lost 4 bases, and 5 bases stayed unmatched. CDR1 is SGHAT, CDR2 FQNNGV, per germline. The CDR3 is CASSFGQGIYEQYF. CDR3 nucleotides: TGTGCCAGCAGCTTCGGACAGGGAATATACGAGCAGTACTTC.

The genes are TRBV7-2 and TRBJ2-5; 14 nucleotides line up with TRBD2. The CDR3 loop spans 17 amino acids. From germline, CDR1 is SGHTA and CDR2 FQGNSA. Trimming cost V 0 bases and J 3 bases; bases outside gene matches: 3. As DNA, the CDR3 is TGTGCCAGCAGCTTAGCGGGGACTAGCGGGGGAAAAGAGACCCAGTACTTC. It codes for CASSLAGTSGGKETQYF.

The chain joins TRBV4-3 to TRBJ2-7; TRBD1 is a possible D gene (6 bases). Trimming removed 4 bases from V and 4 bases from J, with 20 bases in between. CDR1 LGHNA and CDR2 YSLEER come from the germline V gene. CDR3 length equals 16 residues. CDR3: CASSPGRGPLGYEQYF. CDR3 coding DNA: TGCGCCAGCAGCCCCGGCAGGGGACCTCTGGGTTACGAGCAGTACTTC.

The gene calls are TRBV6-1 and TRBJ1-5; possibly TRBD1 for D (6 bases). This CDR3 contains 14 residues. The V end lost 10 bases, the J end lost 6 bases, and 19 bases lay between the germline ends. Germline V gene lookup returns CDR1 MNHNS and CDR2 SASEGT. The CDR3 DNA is TGTGCCACCTTCTACGCGGGGGGCAGTCAGCCCCAGCATTTT. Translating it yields CATFYAGGSQPQHF.

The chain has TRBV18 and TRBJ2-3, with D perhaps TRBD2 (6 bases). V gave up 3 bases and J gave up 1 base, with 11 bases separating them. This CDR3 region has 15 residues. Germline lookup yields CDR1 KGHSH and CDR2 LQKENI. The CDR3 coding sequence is TGTGCCAGCTCACCGGGGGGAGAGGGCACAGATACGCAGTATTTT. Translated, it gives CASSPGGEGTDTQYF.